A selection of T cell receptor beta chains follows, all from one sample in a study of T cell responses to AZD1222 COVID-19 vaccine. The protocol was immunoSEQ multiplex PCR, while the TCRdb copy is restricted to in-frame clones and leaves out a portion. The repertoire holds 70,000 to 90,000 clones, approximately 83% seen once, with over 10% in the top ten. This sample comprised peripheral blood, obtained 28 days after the second AZD1222 dose. These receptors were obtained from an adult who received the AZD1222 COVID-19 vaccine. Both conserved end residues are part of each CDR3. Fields, in order: V gene, D gene, J gene, CDR3 protein. D genes are given only for firm matches.

V gene: TRBV15; D gene: .; J gene: TRBJ2-1; CDR3 protein: CATSRGGGSYGIHNEQFF
V gene: TRBV19; D gene: TRBD1; J gene: TRBJ2-5; CDR3 protein: CASSQTGARETQYF
V gene: TRBV18; D gene: .; J gene: TRBJ2-3; CDR3 protein: CASSLLHRESTDTQYF
V gene: TRBV12-3/TRBV12-4; D gene: .; J gene: TRBJ2-7; CDR3 protein: CASSQPGGSEQYF
V gene: TRBV5-1; D gene: TRBD2; J gene: TRBJ2-3; CDR3 protein: CASSATLAGVSTDTQYF
V gene: TRBV19; D gene: .; J gene: TRBJ1-2; CDR3 protein: CASSFSDYGYTF
V gene: TRBV4-2; D gene: TRBD2; J gene: TRBJ2-1; CDR3 protein: CASSGLAGGGGSYNEQFF
V gene: TRBV5-1; D gene: .; J gene: TRBJ2-3; CDR3 protein: CASGRETQIGDTQYF
V gene: TRBV19; D gene: .; J gene: TRBJ1-5; CDR3 protein: CASSVRVYSNQPQHF
V gene: TRBV20-1; D gene: .; J gene: TRBJ1-3; CDR3 protein: CSAKTGNTIYF
V gene: TRBV7-2; D gene: .; J gene: TRBJ1-1; CDR3 protein: CASSEGSGNTEAFF
V gene: TRBV6-5; D gene: TRBD1; J gene: TRBJ2-7; CDR3 protein: CASSLHRQGGYEQYF
V gene: TRBV25-1; D gene: .; J gene: TRBJ2-7; CDR3 protein: CASTERAGARRGEQYF
V gene: TRBV6-2/TRBV6-3; D gene: .; J gene: TRBJ1-2; CDR3 protein: CASSYEGPLGGYTF
V gene: TRBV20-1; D gene: .; J gene: TRBJ2-7; CDR3 protein: CSAQPLEEQYF
V gene: TRBV4-3; D gene: .; J gene: TRBJ1-6; CDR3 protein: CASSQAGNGRSPLHF
V gene: TRBV28; D gene: TRBD2; J gene: TRBJ2-1; CDR3 protein: CASTPGLANNEQFF
V gene: TRBV5-5; D gene: .; J gene: TRBJ1-6; CDR3 protein: CASSSQEGSPLHF
V gene: TRBV7-3; D gene: .; J gene: TRBJ2-2; CDR3 protein: CASSLTMQGSHTGELFF
V gene: TRBV6-2/TRBV6-3; D gene: .; J gene: TRBJ1-1; CDR3 protein: CASSYRLANTEAFF
V gene: TRBV18; D gene: .; J gene: TRBJ1-4; CDR3 protein: CASRLVGDEKLFF
V gene: TRBV7-2; D gene: .; J gene: TRBJ1-1; CDR3 protein: CASSLVAGGQGAFF
V gene: TRBV4-2; D gene: .; J gene: TRBJ1-1; CDR3 protein: CASSQTIQSEAFF
V gene: TRBV4-1; D gene: .; J gene: TRBJ1-2; CDR3 protein: CASSQDQWGAVSNYGYTF
V gene: TRBV28; D gene: TRBD1; J gene: TRBJ1-1; CDR3 protein: CASSPDRGVGEAFF
V gene: TRBV28; D gene: .; J gene: TRBJ2-7; CDR3 protein: CASRKPGISYEQYF
V gene: TRBV7-9; D gene: .; J gene: TRBJ1-1; CDR3 protein: CASSWDGEAFF
V gene: TRBV7-2; D gene: .; J gene: TRBJ2-6; CDR3 protein: CASSRPGSGANVLTF
V gene: TRBV5-1; D gene: TRBD1; J gene: TRBJ1-1; CDR3 protein: CASSITGGFTEAFF
V gene: TRBV5-1; D gene: TRBD1; J gene: TRBJ2-5; CDR3 protein: CASSYGQGAGETQYF
V gene: TRBV6-5; D gene: .; J gene: TRBJ2-2; CDR3 protein: CASSYSGGLTGELFF
V gene: TRBV5-1; D gene: TRBD2; J gene: TRBJ2-1; CDR3 protein: CASIRDGLAGYNEQFF